The following is a TCR beta chain sequence with its context. Its antigen is not known. The PCR used 60 Vbeta and 13 Jbeta primers. Assay: immunoSEQ multiplex PCR; the TCRdb copy retains only in-frame clones and omits some. The sample has about 170,000 clones; under 85% are singletons. The sample belongs to a study of cytomegalovirus exposure and HLA in healthy donors. General study results and limits: Solely CMV serostatus was available to characterize immune exposure.

The CDR3 loop spans 15 amino acids. With 2 bases clipped from V and 7 bases from J, the junction kept 4 bases outside the gene matches. In germline, CDR1 is GTSNPN, CDR2 SVGIG (reference sequence). Input material: PBMCs. The receptor comes from a woman aged 18-29 years in good health and CMV-seropositive. The rearrangement links TRBV30 to TRBJ2-1; TRBD2 matches 14 bases. For the CDR3, the DNA is TGTGCCTGGAGTCCGACTAGCGGGGGGGGGAATGAGCAGTTCTTC. This translates into CAWSPTSGGGNEQFF.